This T cell receptor (beta chain) was recorded in a study of CD8+CD57+ T cells in acquired aplastic anemia. Overall study results and limits: Twenty-nine shared CD8+ CDR3s appeared highly expressed within patients' immunodominant clones.

Worth noting for this clonotype: Its antigen remains unidentified.

TCR beta VDJ and CDR3 profiles were obtained from a genomic DNA template. TCRdb re-called the reads through MiXCR, storing one row per CDR3 protein. The repertoire holds some 190,000 distinct CDR3 sequences, about half seen once, with roughly 15% in the top ten. The CDR3 is made up of 15 amino acids. Germline CDR1 is SGHTA and CDR2 is FQGTGA. After removal of 3 bases from V and 4 bases from J, the junction contained 1 base not matched to a gene. V is TRBV7-3 and J is TRBJ2-7, with TRBD2 identical over 15 bases. This TCR was sampled from a human donor in good health, serving as a control. The sample was sorted CD4+, CD8+, or CD8+CD57+ T cells (not recorded which) from PBMCs. CDR3 loop: CASSLGTSGGYEQYF. The CDR3 DNA sequence: TGTGCCAGCAGCTTGGGGACTAGCGGGGGGTACGAGCAGTACTTC. Supplemented by reference TRBV7-3 and TRBJ2-7, the full variable domain reads GAGVSQTPSNKVTEKGKYVELRCDPISGHTALYWYRQSLGQGPEFLIYFQGTGAADDSGLPNDRFFAVRPEGSVSTLKIQRTERGDSAVYLCASSLGTSGGYEQYFGPGTRLTVT.